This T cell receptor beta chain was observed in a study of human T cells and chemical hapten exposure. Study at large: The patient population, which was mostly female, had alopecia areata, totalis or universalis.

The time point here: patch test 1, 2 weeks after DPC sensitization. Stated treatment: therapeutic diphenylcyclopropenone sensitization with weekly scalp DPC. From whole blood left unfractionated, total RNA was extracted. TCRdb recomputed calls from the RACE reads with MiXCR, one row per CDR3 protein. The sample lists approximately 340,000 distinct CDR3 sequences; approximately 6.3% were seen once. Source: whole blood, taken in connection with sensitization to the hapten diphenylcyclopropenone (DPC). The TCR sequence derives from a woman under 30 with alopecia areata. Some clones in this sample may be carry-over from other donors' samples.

In DNA, the CDR3 is TGCAGTGCCGTAGCGGGGGCCCCCTACGAGCAGTACTTC. Its protein product is CSAVAGAPYEQYF. The genes are TRBV20-1 and TRBJ2-7, with 9 bases that match TRBD2. This CDR3 spans 13 amino acids. Germline V gene data show CDR1 as DFQATT and CDR2 as SNEGSKA (reference sequence). V dropped 6 bases and J dropped 2; count of bases not matched to a gene: 5.